The 32 T cell receptor beta chains presented below share a single source sample, sequenced in a study of T cells after yellow fever vaccination. TCRdb processed the 5' RACE reads anew with MiXCR; each CDR3 protein has one entry. The table includes some 250,000 distinct CDR3 sequences, 6.9% detected once. The sample consisted of CD4+ T cells sorted from PBMCs, taken 15 days after the yellow fever booster vaccination. The receptors were sampled from a man aged 25-45 years who received the YFV17D yellow fever vaccine.

J is TRBJ2-1 and V is TRBV11-2; 12 bases agree with TRBD2. V lost 5 bases, J lost 2 bases, and 10 bases stayed unmatched. This CDR3 region has 18 residues. The germline V gene has CDR1 SGHAT and CDR2 FQNNGV. The CDR3 region has the DNA TGTGCCAGCAGCGTCGGAAAAACTAGCGGGAGGACCTACAATGAGCAGTTCTTC. As protein: CASSVGKTSGRTYNEQFF.

This clonotype was seen a handful of times. This chain uses TRBV7-9 with TRBJ2-1; D is unclear. The germline CDR1 and CDR2 sequences are SEHNR and FQNEAQ (reference sequence). The CDR3 has 14 amino acids. Trimming took off 1 base at V and 8 bases at J, with 12 bases between the two ends. This CDR3 reads CASSLEQRSHEQFF. As DNA, the CDR3 is TGTGCCAGCAGCTTAGAACAACGAAGCCATGAGCAGTTCTTC.

This clonotype was counted ten times or more. The chain links TRBV12-3 or TRBV12-4 to TRBJ2-1; tentative D call: TRBD2 (6 bases). V lost 5 bases and J 4 bases, leaving 15 bases between the germline ends. The CDR3 covers 15 residues. As DNA, the CDR3 is TGTGCCAGCAGTCCCGGGGGTGCGGGTTACAATGAGCAGTTCTTC. Amino acids: CASSPGGAGYNEQFF.

The table lists this clonotype with a count of one. The chain couples TRBV30 to TRBJ1-5; perhaps TRBD1 as D (6 bases). Per the germline V gene, CDR1 is GTSNPN and CDR2 is SVGIG (reference sequence). CDR3 length equals 14 residues. V was shortened by 1 base and J by 6 bases, with 13 bases between the two germline ends. The CDR3 coding sequence is TGTGCCTGGAGTGCCCAGGGGCGCGGTCAGCCCCAGCATTTT. This sequence encodes CAWSAQGRGQPQHF. Filled out from reference TRBV30 and TRBJ1-5, the complete variable domain reads SQTIHQWPATLVQPVGSPLSLECTVEGTSNPNLYWYRQAAGRGLQLLFYSVGIGQISSEVPQNLSASRPQDRQFILSSKKLLLSDSGFYLCAWSAQGRGQPQHFGDGTRLSIL.

This clonotype came up many times. This sequence joins TRBV5-1 and TRBJ2-3; 8 nucleotides line up with TRBD2. Looked up from germline, CDR1 is SGHRS and CDR2 is YFSETQ. This CDR3 is built from 16 residues. Trimming at V came to 0 bases and at J to 2 bases, leaving 5 bases not matched to a gene. CDR3 sequence (DNA): TGCGCCAGCAGCTTGGGACTAGCGAGAAACACAGATACGCAGTATTTT. Protein sequence: CASSLGLARNTDTQYF.

This clonotype was counted at least ten times. The chain links TRBV5-1 to TRBJ2-1; a weak D match, TRBD2 (5 bases). The V end was cut by 4 bases, the J end by 8 bases, with 16 bases between. CDR1 and CDR2 from the germline V gene are SGHRS and YFSETQ. The CDR3 consists of 14 residues. CDR3 amino acids: CASSLASERDEQFF. In DNA form, the CDR3 reads TGCGCCAGCAGCCTGGCGAGCGAGAGGGATGAGCAGTTCTTC.

This clonotype was counted only a few times. V gene TRBV19 combines with J gene TRBJ2-5, with D uncertain. The CDR3 has 13 amino acids. V was trimmed by 1 base and J by 2 bases, leaving 5 bases between them. The germline gives CDR1 LNHDA, CDR2 SQIVND (reference sequence). CDR3 region: CASSIVGQETQYF. In nucleotides, the CDR3 is TGTGCCAGTAGTATAGTCGGACAAGAGACCCAGTACTTC.

This chain connects TRBV14 to TRBJ1-2, with 7 bases matching TRBD1. In germline, CDR1 is SGHDN, CDR2 FVKESK. This CDR3 region has 13 residues. J was trimmed by 7 bases and V by 4 bases; bases with no gene match: 6. In nucleotides, the CDR3 is TGTGCCAGCAGCCCGGCCGGGACAGTTGGCTACACCTTC. This encodes CASSPAGTVGYTF.

This clonotype was detected only a few times. The chain employs TRBV4-3 and TRBJ2-7, with TRBD1 matching over 8 bases. Losses at the gene ends were 4 bases for V and 3 bases for J; bases not matched to a gene: 8. Germline CDR1 reads LGHNA; CDR2 reads YSLEER. CDR3 length: 15 residues. CDR3 sequence reads: CASSRATGGDYEQYF. CDR3 in DNA: TGCGCCAGCAGCCGCGCCACAGGGGGAGACTACGAGCAGTACTTC.

In its sample, this clonotype was seen a few times. The chain has TRBV18 and TRBJ1-1; no definite D call. This CDR3 contains 13 residues. CDR1 KGHSH and CDR2 LQKENI come from the germline V gene. V was shortened by 3 bases and J by 0 bases, with 5 bases between the two germline ends. The CDR3 here is CASSPQVNTEAFF. In nucleotides, the CDR3 is TGTGCCAGCTCACCCCAGGTGAACACTGAAGCTTTCTTT.

The rearrangement uses TRBV5-6 and TRBJ1-1; 9 bases fit TRBD1. The germline V gene encodes CDR1 SGHDT and CDR2 YYEEEE. The CDR3 is made up of 13 amino acids. With V trimmed by 5 bases and J by 6 bases, 5 bases remained unmatched. CDR3 sequence (DNA): TGTGCCAGCAGGCGGGACAGGGCATCTGAAGCTTTCTTT. Translation gives CASRRDRASEAFF.

This clonotype was recorded at least ten times. The chain recombines TRBV6-1 with TRBJ2-1; D is perhaps TRBD1 (6 bases). Trimming removed 3 bases from V and 3 bases from J, with 6 bases in between. Germline V lookup: CDR1 MNHNS, CDR2 SASEGT. The CDR3 contains 13 residues. CDR3: CASSEDSYNEQFF. CDR3 bases: TGTGCCAGCAGTGAGGACAGCTACAATGAGCAGTTCTTC.

The genes are TRBV20-1 and TRBJ2-5; no clear D. The CDR3 has 13 amino acids. Germline assignment: CDR1 DFQATT and CDR2 SNEGSKA (reference sequence). Trimming removed 7 bases from V and 0 bases from J, with 12 bases in between. CDR3 sequence (DNA): TGCAGTGTAACAGACACAAACCAAGAGACCCAGTACTTC. It yields the protein CSVTDTNQETQYF.

The chain carries TRBV7-2 and TRBJ2-2, with D perhaps matching TRBD2 (6 bases). The CDR3 length is 15 residues. Trimming removed 7 bases at V and 0 bases at J, with 12 bases between. Looked up from germline, CDR1 is SGHTA and CDR2 is FQGNSA. The CDR3 region is CASTPGGANTGELFF. DNA for the CDR3: TGTGCCAGCACCCCAGGCGGGGCGAACACCGGGGAGCTGTTTTTT.

The J gene is TRBJ2-1, the V gene TRBV5-4, with D maybe TRBD1 (6 bases). V lost 4 bases and J lost 1, with 15 bases in between. From germline, CDR1 is SGHNT and CDR2 YYREEE (reference sequence). The CDR3 covers 16 residues. The DNA of the CDR3 is TGTGCCAGCAGCCCCTTGCCAGGGGAGTCCTACAATGAGCAGTTCTTC. Protein sequence: CASSPLPGESYNEQFF.

This clonotype was seen many times. The chain combines TRBV29-1 with TRBJ2-5, with D unresolved. Germline lookup yields CDR1 SQVTM and CDR2 ANQGSEA. The V gene lost 4 bases and the J gene lost 1 base, with 7 bases spanning the gap. The CDR3 runs to 12 residues. CDR3 DNA sequence: TGCAGCGTTGTTGGCATCCAAGAGACCCAGTACTTC. Its translation: CSVVGIQETQYF.

The sample holds a few counts of this clonotype. This chain joins TRBV9 and TRBJ2-1; the match to TRBD2 covers 9 bases. The CDR3 extends over 17 amino acids. Per germline, CDR1 SGDLS and CDR2 YYNGEE. The J segment lost 7 bases and the V segment lost 0 bases, leaving 11 bases of the junction unmatched. The CDR3 coding sequence is TGTGCCAGCAGCGTAGGCGGGGGGGGACAGAGAAGGAATGAGCAGTTCTTC. Translated, it gives CASSVGGGGQRRNEQFF. The full variable domain, rest sourced from reference TRBV9 and TRBJ2-1, is DSGVTQTPKHLITATGQRVTLRCSPRSGDLSVYWYQQSLDQGLQFLIQYYNGEERAKGNILERFSAQQFPDLHSELNLSSLELGDSALYFCASSVGGGGQRRNEQFFGPGTRLTVL.

The chain joins TRBV7-3 to TRBJ2-1, with 8 positions matching TRBD2. The CDR3 has 13 residues. The germline V gene has CDR1 SGHTA and CDR2 FQGTGA. The junction had 4 bases not matched to a gene; V was cut back by 2 bases and J by 10 bases. CDR3 residues: CASSLWEREEQFF. DNA for the CDR3: TGTGCCAGCAGCTTATGGGAGCGGGAGGAGCAGTTCTTC.

This clonotype was detected ten times or more. The chain employs TRBV5-1 and TRBJ2-5; 7 nucleotides line up with TRBD2. Germline CDR1 SGHRS, CDR2 YFSETQ. The CDR3 totals 16 residues. Trimming at V came to 2 bases and at J to 3 bases, leaving 10 bases not matched to a gene. The CDR3 DNA is TGCGCCAGCAGCTTAACCCCCAGCGGGGCTAAAGAGACCCAGTACTTC. Translation gives CASSLTPSGAKETQYF.

The rearrangement links TRBV14 to TRBJ2-4, with D unclear. Germline V gene sequence: CDR1 SGHDN, CDR2 FVKESK. The CDR3 is 15 amino acids. V was trimmed by 1 base and J by 7 bases, leaving 14 bases between them. In nucleotides, the CDR3 is TGTGCCAGCAGCCAAGCGGGTCCCCCCATGAACATTCAGTACTTC. Its protein is CASSQAGPPMNIQYF.

The chain employs TRBV25-1 and TRBJ2-5; the match to TRBD2 covers 7 bases. J lost 1 base, V lost 1 base, and 0 bases had no gene match. Per germline, CDR1 MGHDK and CDR2 SYGVNS. The CDR3 has 14 residues. CDR3 DNA sequence: TGTGCCAGCAGTGAATCGGGAGGCCAAGAGACCCAGTACTTC. This sequence encodes CASSESGGQETQYF.

This clonotype was detected a few times. V gene TRBV5-1 combines with J gene TRBJ2-1, with D perhaps matching TRBD1 (6 bases). CDR3 length: 14 residues. The V and J ends lost 0 bases and 9 bases respectively, with 13 bases between them. Germline loops: CDR1 SGHRS, CDR2 YFSETQ. In DNA form, the CDR3 reads TGCGCCAGCAGCTTGGGGGACACGGCATCTGAGCAGTTCTTC. Translation: CASSLGDTASEQFF. The variable domain in full, completed from reference TRBV5-1 and TRBJ2-1, reads KAGVTQTPRYLIKTRGQQVTLSCSPISGHRSVSWYQQTPGQGLQFLFEYFSETQRNKGNFPGRFSGRQFSNSRSEMNVSTLELGDSALYLCASSLGDTASEQFFGPGTRLTVL.

This clonotype was detected ten times or more. The chain uses TRBV7-9 and TRBJ1-2, with D possibly matching TRBD1 (5 bases). Germline V CDR1 and CDR2: SEHNR, FQNEAQ (reference sequence). Trimming shortened V by 4 bases and J by 7 bases, and 13 bases separated the two germline ends. This CDR3 region has 13 residues. The DNA for the CDR3 is TGTGCCAGCAGCTCCGACAGATATGGTGGCTACACCTTC. Translating it yields CASSSDRYGGYTF. Using reference TRBV7-9 and TRBJ1-2 for the parts outside the CDR3, the full variable domain is DTGVSQNPRHKITKRGQNVTFRCDPISEHNRLYWYRQTLGQGPEFLTYFQNEAQLEKSRLLSDRFSAERPKGSFSTLEIQRTEQGDSAMYLCASSSDRYGGYTFGSGTRLTVV.

The CDR3 region is CASSQESKPYTEAFF. In nucleotides, the CDR3 is TGCGCCAGCAGCCAAGAAAGTAAACCGTACACTGAAGCTTTCTTT. The V call is TRBV4-3, the J call TRBJ1-1, with D unresolved. The CDR3 has 15 amino acids. Trimming pared 0 bases from V and 3 bases from J, leaving 11 bases between. CDR1 and CDR2 from the germline V gene are LGHNA and YSLEER.

This rearrangement joins TRBV7-2 to TRBJ2-1; TRBD2 matches 14 bases. Germline CDR1 SGHTA, CDR2 FQGNSA. J was trimmed by 15 bases and V by 5 bases; bases with no gene match: 6. The CDR3 runs 13 residues. The CDR3: CASSRGTSGSWFF. Written as DNA, the CDR3 is TGTGCCAGCAGCCGAGGGACTAGCGGGAGTTGGTTCTTC.

The V gene is TRBV7-8, the J gene TRBJ2-3; possibly TRBD2 for D (5 bases). This CDR3 region has 16 residues. The V end lost 5 bases, the J end lost 4 bases, and 19 bases lay between the germline ends. Germline V gene sequence: CDR1 SGHVS, CDR2 FQNEAQ. CDR3: CASSPSRLAPPDTQYF. In nucleotides, the CDR3 is TGTGCCAGCAGCCCTAGCCGATTGGCCCCTCCAGATACGCAGTATTTT.

In this sample, this clonotype turned up many times. This sequence joins TRBV5-1 and TRBJ1-5, with TRBD1 matching over 7 bases. Germline V gene lookup returns CDR1 SGHRS and CDR2 YFSETQ. The CDR3 has 13 amino acids. V trimming: 7 bases; J trimming: 5 bases; junction bases outside the gene matches: 6. The CDR3 DNA reads as TGCGCCAGCGGAGAAGACAGGGATCAGCCCCAGCATTTT. Translating it yields CASGEDRDQPQHF. Supplemented by reference TRBV5-1 and TRBJ1-5, the full variable domain reads KAGVTQTPRYLIKTRGQQVTLSCSPISGHRSVSWYQQTPGQGLQFLFEYFSETQRNKGNFPGRFSGRQFSNSRSEMNVSTLELGDSALYLCASGEDRDQPQHFGDGTRLSIL.

The chain couples TRBV7-2 to TRBJ1-1; 8 bases agree with TRBD1. Germline values: CDR1 SGHTA, CDR2 FQGNSA. Trimming cost V 1 base and J 5 bases; bases outside gene matches: 9. The CDR3 totals 16 residues. DNA of the CDR3: TGTGCCAGCAGCTTAGTGGCAGGGGGCGCCGGGACTGAAGCTTTCTTT. Protein product: CASSLVAGGAGTEAFF.

The sample holds many counts of this clonotype. This rearrangement joins TRBV6-5 to TRBJ1-3; no clear D gene. V was clipped by 5 bases and J by 0 bases, with 5 bases between them. Per germline, CDR1 MNHEY and CDR2 SVGAGI. This CDR3 has 13 residues. CDR3 amino acids: CASSRTSGNTIYF. The CDR3 DNA sequence: TGTGCCAGCAGTAGGACCTCTGGAAACACCATATATTTT.

This clonotype was counted at least ten times. The chain is built from TRBV20-1 and TRBJ2-5, with D possibly TRBD2 on 6 matching bases. Germline V gives CDR1 DFQATT, CDR2 SNEGSKA (reference sequence). The V end was cut by 2 bases, the J end by 4 bases, with 14 bases between. The CDR3 is made up of 14 amino acids. CDR3 sequence reads: CSARLPGSLETQYF. CDR3 DNA sequence: TGCAGTGCTAGACTCCCCGGGAGTCTAGAGACCCAGTACTTC.

This clonotype was seen a few times. The chain uses TRBV6-5 and TRBJ1-6; no clear D gene. Germline lookup yields CDR1 MNHEY and CDR2 SVGAGI. This CDR3 contains 14 residues. Trimming left V 2 bases short and J 7 bases short, with 9 bases between. CDR3 amino acids: CASSYSHSNSPLHF. CDR3 nucleotide sequence: TGTGCCAGCAGTTACAGTCACTCCAATTCACCCCTCCACTTT.

This clonotype was recorded many times. The chain recombines TRBV7-9 with TRBJ2-1; D call uncertain. From germline, CDR1 is SEHNR and CDR2 FQNEAQ (reference sequence). The CDR3 extends over 15 amino acids. Trimming left V 5 bases short and J 4 bases short, with 15 bases between. CDR3 region: CASSLGQTLYNEQFF. The CDR3 nucleotides are TGTGCCAGCAGCCTCGGGCAAACCCTATACAATGAGCAGTTCTTC.